Each of the 28 T cell receptor beta chains below was sequenced from the same sample in a study of cytomegalovirus exposure and HLA in healthy donors. With 60 Vbeta and 13 Jbeta primers, the PCR was carried out. Here immunoSEQ multiplex PCR was the method, and the copy in TCRdb shows in-frame clones only, minus some. The table lists 200,000 to 250,000 clones, around 80% of them singletons. Material: PBMCs. The receptors were gathered from a male donor in good health and CMV-seronegative.

V is TRBV25-1 and J is TRBJ1-3; TRBD1 aligns across 7 bases. The CDR3 is 14 amino acids. The trim removed 6 bases at V and 0 bases at J, leaving 2 bases unmatched. Germline CDR1 MGHDK, CDR2 SYGVNS. The CDR3 nucleotides are TGTGCCAGCAGCCGGGACAGCTCTGGAAACACCATATATTTT. Encoded protein: CASSRDSSGNTIYF.

There are a few counts of this clone. J is TRBJ1-2 and V is TRBV15; the match to TRBD1 covers 8 bases. V shed 0 bases, J shed 8 bases, and the junction held 5 bases outside the gene matches. Per germline, CDR1 LNHNV and CDR2 YYDKDF (reference sequence). The CDR3 consists of 14 residues. The CDR3 bases are TGTGCCACCAGCAGAGAGGACAGGGAACGGGGCTACACCTTC. Protein sequence: CATSREDRERGYTF. Full variable domain (remainder filled in from reference TRBV15 and TRBJ1-2): DAMVIQNPRYQVTQFGKPVTLSCSQTLNHNVMYWYQQKSSQAPKLLFHYYDKDFNNEADTPDNFQSRRPNTSFCFLDIRSPGLGDTAMYLCATSREDRERGYTFGSGTRLTVV.

The chain has TRBV6-5 and TRBJ2-5; tentatively, D is TRBD2 (5 bases). Germline CDR1 MNHEY, CDR2 SVGAGI. V lost 0 bases, J lost 2 bases, and 7 bases lay in between. The CDR3 has 14 amino acids. CDR3 DNA sequence: TGTGCCAGCAGTTACTCGAGCGGACAAGAGACCCAGTACTTC. Its translation: CASSYSSGQETQYF.

The CDR3 DNA follows: TGTGCCAGTAGTATTCACAGGAACTATGGCTACACCTTC. Its protein product is CASSIHRNYGYTF. The J gene is TRBJ1-2, the V gene TRBV19; tentatively, D is TRBD1 (5 bases). Germline V gene data show CDR1 as LNHDA and CDR2 as SQIVND (reference sequence). This CDR3 comprises 13 residues. V was cut by 3 bases and J by 2 bases, with 7 bases left in between.

The V gene is TRBV6-6, the J gene TRBJ2-5; no clear D gene. The J call may be incorrect, as the DNA end agrees better with TRBJ2-7. The CDR3 runs 13 residues. Germline V lookup: CDR1 MNHNY, CDR2 SVGAGI (reference sequence). The CDR3 DNA is TGTGCCAGCAGTTACTCGGCGGCTGGCGAGCAGTACTTC. It translates to CASSYSAAGEQYF.

The rearrangement joins TRBV27 to TRBJ1-5; 10 nucleotides match TRBD1. Germline V CDR1 and CDR2: MNHEY, SMNVEV (reference sequence). The V segment lost 5 bases and the J segment 7 bases; nucleotides outside the gene matches: 5. This CDR3 contains 14 residues. Here the CDR3 DNA reads TGTGCCAGCAGTCCCGGGACAGGGGAGCAGCCCCAGCATTTT. Its protein product is CASSPGTGEQPQHF.

The chain recombines TRBV5-4 with TRBJ1-2; 8 bases fit TRBD1. This CDR3 region has 15 residues. The V and J ends lost 3 bases and 6 bases, in that order; junction bases with no gene match: 10. CDR1 and CDR2 from the germline V gene are SGHNT and YYREEE (reference sequence). DNA for the CDR3: TGTGCCAGCAGCTACGGACAGGGTCGTTCTGATGGCTACACCTTC. Translation gives CASSYGQGRSDGYTF.

The chain carries TRBV6-5 and TRBJ1-2, with a possible D match to TRBD1 (5 bases). Germline V gene data show CDR1 as MNHEY and CDR2 as SVGAGI. This CDR3 has 13 residues. V was cut by 2 bases and J by 6 bases, with 10 bases left in between. CDR3 residues: CASSYPGRDGYTF. As DNA, the CDR3 is TGTGCCAGCAGTTACCCTGGCAGGGATGGCTACACCTTC.

The genes are TRBV29-1 and TRBJ2-2, with no clear D. Trimming removed 4 bases from V and 6 bases from J, with 6 bases in between. The germline CDR1 and CDR2 sequences are SQVTM and ANQGSEA. CDR3 length: 11 residues. CDR3 DNA: TGCAGCGTTGCGACATCCGGGGAGCTGTTTTTT. Its protein is CSVATSGELFF.

The rearrangement uses TRBV28 and TRBJ1-5; 7 bases map to TRBD1. The CDR3 is made up of 14 amino acids. With 5 bases clipped from V and 4 bases from J, the junction kept 5 bases outside the gene matches. Germline V CDR1 and CDR2: MDHEN, SYDVKM. CDR3 sequence reads: CASSGTALNQPQHF. The DNA of the CDR3 is TGTGCCAGCAGTGGGACAGCCCTGAATCAGCCCCAGCATTTT.

Regarding this clone: Because the CDR3 is missing its conserved closing phenylalanine or tryptophan, this is likely a read error. The chain is built from TRBV10-2 and TRBJ1-2; 8 positions match TRBD1. Per the germline V gene, CDR1 is WSHSY and CDR2 is SAAADI. The CDR3 spans 12 residues. The J segment lost 6 bases and the V segment lost 6 bases, leaving 3 bases of the junction unmatched. The DNA of the CDR3 is TGCGCCAGCAGAACAGGGGGTAATGGCTACACCCTC. Translated, it gives CASRTGGNGYTL.

The rearrangement joins TRBV5-4 to TRBJ2-5; D not resolved. V lost 2 bases, J lost 5 bases, and 7 bases lay in between. There are 12 residues in the CDR3. Looked up from germline, CDR1 is SGHNT and CDR2 is YYREEE (reference sequence). CDR3 DNA: TGTGCCAGCAGCTTTATCACTGAGACCCAGTACTTC. Protein: CASSFITETQYF. Combining the CDR3 with reference TRBV5-4 and TRBJ2-5 gives the whole variable domain ETGVTQSPTHLIKTRGQQVTLRCSSQSGHNTVSWYQQALGQGPQFIFQYYREEENGRGNFPPRFSGLQFPNYSSELNVNALELDDSALYLCASSFITETQYFGPGTRLLVL.

V gene TRBV6-5 combines with J gene TRBJ2-5, with D possibly matching TRBD1 (5 bases). The J call may be mistaken, given a closer DNA end match to TRBJ2-7. The CDR3 extends over 15 amino acids. The germline V gene has CDR1 MNHEY and CDR2 SVGAGI. The DNA of the CDR3 is TGTGCCAGCAGTTACTCTGGCAGGGCAAACTACGAGCAGTACTTC. Translated: CASSYSGRANYEQYF.

The chain uses TRBV25-1 and TRBJ1-6, with D hard to call. Trimming removed 4 bases from V and 6 bases from J, with 10 bases in between. This CDR3 has 14 residues. Germline CDR1 reads MGHDK; CDR2 reads SYGVNS. The CDR3 DNA is TGTGCCAGCAGTGGCCCCGACACTAATTCACCCCTCCACTTT. Translating gives CASSGPDTNSPLHF.

The chain links TRBV11-2 to TRBJ1-1; 9 positions match TRBD1. CDR1 SGHAT and CDR2 FQNNGV come from the germline V gene. There are 18 residues in the CDR3. The trim removed 2 bases at V and 3 bases at J, leaving 13 bases unmatched. The CDR3 DNA is TGTGCCAGCAGCTTACCGGGTTACAGGGGGCGTAAGGACACTGAAGCTTTCTTT. As protein: CASSLPGYRGRKDTEAFF.

The gene calls are TRBV5-5 and TRBJ2-1, with D possibly being TRBD1 (6 bases). Germline values: CDR1 SGHKS, CDR2 YYEKEE (reference sequence). V was pared by 3 bases and J by 4 bases, with 11 bases between. This CDR3 is 14 amino acids long. The CDR3 is CASSSWTDYNEQFF. The CDR3 nucleotides are TGTGCCAGCAGCTCATGGACAGATTACAATGAGCAGTTCTTC.

The chain carries TRBV7-7 and TRBJ2-1, with TRBD2 matching 7 bases. J lost 6 bases, V lost 4 bases, and 9 bases had no gene match. CDR3 length: 15 residues. CDR1 and CDR2 (germline): SSHAT, FNYEAQ (reference sequence). The CDR3 protein is CASSSIAGPGNEQFF. CDR3 sequence (DNA): TGTGCCAGCAGCTCTATAGCGGGTCCGGGCAATGAGCAGTTCTTC.

This chain uses TRBV11-2 with TRBJ2-7; 8 positions match TRBD2. The length of the CDR3 is 12 residues. Looked up from germline, CDR1 is SGHAT and CDR2 is FQNNGV. J lost 2 bases, V lost 9 bases, and 3 bases had no gene match. CDR3 in amino acids: CASAAGAYEQYF. In DNA, the CDR3 is TGTGCCAGTGCAGCGGGGGCCTACGAGCAGTACTTC.

The rearrangement uses TRBV6-5 and TRBJ2-7, with 7 bases matching TRBD1. After removal of 8 bases from V and 2 bases from J, the junction contained 9 bases not matched to a gene. This CDR3 region has 14 residues. Germline CDR1 and CDR2: MNHEY and SVGAGI. This CDR3 reads CASRQGDGTYEQYF. DNA for the CDR3: TGTGCCAGCCGGCAGGGGGACGGAACCTACGAGCAGTACTTC.

This chain joins TRBV2 and TRBJ1-2; TRBD1 agrees at 9 bases. This CDR3 is built from 13 residues. From germline, CDR1 is SNHLY and CDR2 FYNNEI. V trimming: 4 bases; J trimming: 7 bases; junction bases outside the gene matches: 4. CDR3 nucleotide sequence: TGTGCCAGCAGTGGAAGGACAGGGGTTGGCTACACCTTC. Amino acid sequence: CASSGRTGVGYTF.

The V gene is TRBV19, the J gene TRBJ2-2; TRBD2 is a possible D gene (6 bases). The CDR3 spans 13 residues. CDR1 LNHDA and CDR2 SQIVND come from the germline V gene (reference sequence). V lost 9 bases, J lost 8 bases, and 16 bases lay in between. The DNA of the CDR3 is TGTGCCAGCCACACGCGGGGAACGGGGGAGCTGTTTTTT. It encodes CASHTRGTGELFF.

The V gene is TRBV9, the J gene TRBJ2-2, with D maybe TRBD2 (6 bases). The CDR3 has 16 residues. Per the germline V gene, CDR1 is SGDLS and CDR2 is YYNGEE. V lost 4 bases, J lost 1 base, and 14 bases lay in between. In DNA, the CDR3 is TGTGCCAGCAGCCCCGAGGTAGCGGAGAACACCGGGGAGCTGTTTTTT. Its translation: CASSPEVAENTGELFF.

The chain recombines TRBV6-1 with TRBJ2-7; 13 nucleotides agree with TRBD2. CDR1 MNHNS and CDR2 SASEGT come from the germline V gene. The CDR3 has 14 residues. V lost 10 bases, J lost 5 bases, and 8 bases stayed unmatched. CDR3 sequence: CATDRLAGGHEQYF. The CDR3 DNA is TGTGCCACGGATCGACTAGCGGGAGGCCACGAGCAGTACTTC.

The chain joins TRBV4-1 to TRBJ2-3; no definite D call. The germline gives CDR1 MGHRA, CDR2 YSYEKL. Between the trimmed V and J ends, which lost 5 bases and 4 bases, there was a span of 10 bases. The CDR3 sequence is 13 residues long. CDR3 in DNA: TGCGCCAGCAGCACACAGTACCCAGATACGCAGTATTTT. It yields the protein CASSTQYPDTQYF.

This clone appeared a few times. The chain recombines TRBV11-3 with TRBJ2-5; TRBD1 matches 7 bases. Trimming removed 5 bases from V and 6 bases from J; junction bases left unmatched: 6. This CDR3 contains 13 residues. Germline lookup yields CDR1 SGHNT and CDR2 YENEEA. CDR3 coding DNA: TGTGCCAGCAGCCCAGGGGGTATGCAGACCCAGTACTTC. This gives the protein CASSPGGMQTQYF.

This clone was seen just once. The rearrangement uses TRBV2 and TRBJ2-1, with D tentatively TRBD2 (5 bases). Per the germline V gene, CDR1 is SNHLY and CDR2 is FYNNEI. The CDR3 sequence is 13 residues long. Trimming shortened V by 5 bases and J by 3 bases, and 8 bases separated the two germline ends. The CDR3 region is CASSRGNYNEQFF. The CDR3 DNA sequence: TGTGCCAGCAGTAGAGGGAACTACAATGAGCAGTTCTTC.

The V call is TRBV5-1, the J call TRBJ2-1, with D unresolved. The CDR3 totals 19 residues. Germline CDR1 and CDR2: SGHRS and YFSETQ. The V end was cut by 0 bases, the J end by 5 bases, with 24 bases between. Here the CDR3 DNA reads TGCGCCAGCAGCTTGGTTCCGCGACCCATCCAACTATCTCACAATGAGCAGTTCTTC. The encoded protein is CASSLVPRPIQLSHNEQFF.

In DNA, the CDR3 is TGTGCCAGCAGCCAGGCGAACCGGGAGCTGTTTTTT. Translation: CASSQANRELFF. The chain employs TRBV7-3 and TRBJ2-2, with D unclear. CDR3 length equals 12 residues. CDR1 and CDR2 from the germline V gene are SGHTA and FQGTGA. Trimming shortened V by 5 bases and J by 9 bases, and 10 bases separated the two germline ends.